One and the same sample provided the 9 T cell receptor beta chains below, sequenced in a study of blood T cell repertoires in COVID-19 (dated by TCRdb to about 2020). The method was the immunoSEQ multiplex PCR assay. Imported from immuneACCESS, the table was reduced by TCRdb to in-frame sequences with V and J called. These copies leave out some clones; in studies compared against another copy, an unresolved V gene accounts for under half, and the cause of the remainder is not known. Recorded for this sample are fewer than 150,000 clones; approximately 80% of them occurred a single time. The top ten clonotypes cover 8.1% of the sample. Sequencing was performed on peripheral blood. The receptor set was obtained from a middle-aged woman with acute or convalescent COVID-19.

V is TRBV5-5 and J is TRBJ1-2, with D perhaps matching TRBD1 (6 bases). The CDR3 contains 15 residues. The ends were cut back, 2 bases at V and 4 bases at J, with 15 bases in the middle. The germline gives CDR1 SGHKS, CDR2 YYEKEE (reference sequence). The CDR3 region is CASSLEQGSGYGYTF. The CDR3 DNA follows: TGTGCCAGCAGCTTAGAACAGGGAAGTGGCTATGGCTACACCTTC.

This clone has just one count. The CDR3 DNA is TGTGCCAGCAGCTTAGCCGGGACAGGGAGGATTGGCTATGGCTACACCTTC. It yields the protein CASSLAGTGRIGYGYTF. The chain uses TRBV7-8 and TRBJ1-2, with 9 bases aligning to TRBD1. Per the germline V gene, CDR1 is SGHVS and CDR2 is FQNEAQ. V was clipped by 0 bases and J by 4 bases; unmatched bases: 9. The CDR3 runs 17 residues.

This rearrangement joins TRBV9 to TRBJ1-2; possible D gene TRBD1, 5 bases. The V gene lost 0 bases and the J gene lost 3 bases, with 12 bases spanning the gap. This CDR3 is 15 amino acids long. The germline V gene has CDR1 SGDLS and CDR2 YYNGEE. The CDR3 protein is CASSVGAGKDYGYTF. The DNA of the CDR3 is TGTGCCAGCAGCGTAGGGGCAGGGAAGGACTATGGCTACACCTTC.

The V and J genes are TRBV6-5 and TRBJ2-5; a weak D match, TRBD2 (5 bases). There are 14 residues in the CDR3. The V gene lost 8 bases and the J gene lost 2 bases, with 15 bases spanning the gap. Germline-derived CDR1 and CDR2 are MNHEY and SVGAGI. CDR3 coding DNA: TGTGCCAGCGACCTGCGCCGGGGACAAGAGACCCAGTACTTC. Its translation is CASDLRRGQETQYF.

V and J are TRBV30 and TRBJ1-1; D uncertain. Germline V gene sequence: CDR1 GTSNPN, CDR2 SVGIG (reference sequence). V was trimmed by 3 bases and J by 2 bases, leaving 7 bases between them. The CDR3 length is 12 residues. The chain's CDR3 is CAWSGENTEAFF. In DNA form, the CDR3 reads TGTGCCTGGAGCGGGGAAAACACTGAAGCTTTCTTT. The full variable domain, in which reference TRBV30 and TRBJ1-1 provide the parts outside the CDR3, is SQTIHQWPATLVQPVGSPLSLECTVEGTSNPNLYWYRQAAGRGLQLLFYSVGIGQISSEVPQNLSASRPQDRQFILSSKKLLLSDSGFYLCAWSGENTEAFFGQGTRLTVV.

The CDR3, as DNA: TGTGCCAGCAGCCTACAGGGTGGTAATCAGCCCCAGCATTTT. Translating gives CASSLQGGNQPQHF. The rearrangement uses TRBV7-6 and TRBJ1-5, with a weak D call TRBD1 (6 bases). V lost 5 bases and J lost 4, with 12 bases in between. Germline V gene lookup returns CDR1 SGHVS and CDR2 FNYEAQ. CDR3 length equals 14 residues.

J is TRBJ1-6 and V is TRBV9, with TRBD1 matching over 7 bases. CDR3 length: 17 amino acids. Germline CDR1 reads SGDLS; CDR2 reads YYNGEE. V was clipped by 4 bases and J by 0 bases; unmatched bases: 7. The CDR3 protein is CASSPKGQISYNSPLHF. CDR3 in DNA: TGTGCCAGCAGCCCCAAGGGACAGATCTCCTATAATTCACCCCTCCACTTT.

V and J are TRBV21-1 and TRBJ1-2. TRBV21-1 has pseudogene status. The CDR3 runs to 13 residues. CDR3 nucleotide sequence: TGTGCCAGCAAGAGGGAGATGAACTATGGCTACACCTTC. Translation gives CASKREMNYGYTF.

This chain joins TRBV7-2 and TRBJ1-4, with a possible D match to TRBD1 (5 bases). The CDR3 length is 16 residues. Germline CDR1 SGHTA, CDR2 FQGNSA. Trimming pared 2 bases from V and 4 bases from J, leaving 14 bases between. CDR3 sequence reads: CASSLIFGGINEKLFF. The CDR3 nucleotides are TGTGCCAGCAGCTTAATTTTCGGGGGAATTAATGAAAAACTGTTTTTT.